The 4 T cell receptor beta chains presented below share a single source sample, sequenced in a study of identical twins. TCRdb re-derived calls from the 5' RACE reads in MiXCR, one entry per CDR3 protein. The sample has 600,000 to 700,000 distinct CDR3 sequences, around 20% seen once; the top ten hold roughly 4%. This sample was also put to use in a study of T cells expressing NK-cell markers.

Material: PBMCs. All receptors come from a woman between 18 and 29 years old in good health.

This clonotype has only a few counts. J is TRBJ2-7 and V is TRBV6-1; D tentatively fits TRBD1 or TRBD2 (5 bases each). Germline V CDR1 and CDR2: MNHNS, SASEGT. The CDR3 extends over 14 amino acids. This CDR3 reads CAASGPTRSYEQYF. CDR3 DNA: TGTGCAGCTTCGGGGCCGACCCGCTCCTACGAGCAGTACTTC.

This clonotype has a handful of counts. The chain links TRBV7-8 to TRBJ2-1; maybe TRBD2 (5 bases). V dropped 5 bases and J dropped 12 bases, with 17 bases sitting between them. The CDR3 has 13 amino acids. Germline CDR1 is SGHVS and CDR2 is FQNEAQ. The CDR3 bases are TGTGCCAGCAGCGCTCCCTTTAGCGAGAGGCAGTTCTTC. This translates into CASSAPFSERQFF. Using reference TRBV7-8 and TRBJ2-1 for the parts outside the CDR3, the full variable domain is GAGVSQSPRYKVAKRGQDVALRCDPISGHVSLFWYQQALGQGPEFLTYFQNEAQLDKSGLPSDRFFAERPEGSVSTLKIQRTQQEDSAVYLCASSAPFSERQFFGPGTRLTVL.

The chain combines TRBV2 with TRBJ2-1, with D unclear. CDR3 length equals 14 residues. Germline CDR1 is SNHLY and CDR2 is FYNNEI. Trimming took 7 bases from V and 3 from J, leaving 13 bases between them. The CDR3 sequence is CASTSRISYNEQFF. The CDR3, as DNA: TGTGCCAGCACGTCGCGGATTAGCTACAATGAGCAGTTCTTC.

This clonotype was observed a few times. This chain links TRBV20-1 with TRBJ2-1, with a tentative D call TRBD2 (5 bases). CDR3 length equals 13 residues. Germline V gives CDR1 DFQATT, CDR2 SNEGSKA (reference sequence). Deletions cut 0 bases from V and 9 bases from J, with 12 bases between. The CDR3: CSAREVVRGEQFF. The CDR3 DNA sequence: TGCAGTGCTAGAGAGGTGGTCCGGGGTGAGCAGTTCTTC.